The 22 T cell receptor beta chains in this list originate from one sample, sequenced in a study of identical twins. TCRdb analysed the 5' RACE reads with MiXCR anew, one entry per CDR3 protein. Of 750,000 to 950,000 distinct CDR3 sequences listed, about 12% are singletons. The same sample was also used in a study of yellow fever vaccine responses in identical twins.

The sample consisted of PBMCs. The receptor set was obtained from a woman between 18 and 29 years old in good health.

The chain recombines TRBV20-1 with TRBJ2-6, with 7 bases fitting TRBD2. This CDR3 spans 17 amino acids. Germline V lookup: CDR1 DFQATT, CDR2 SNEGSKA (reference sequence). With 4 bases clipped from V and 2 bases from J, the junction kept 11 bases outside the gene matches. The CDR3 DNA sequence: TGCAGTGCTAATCCGGGACTAACGGTTACTGGGGCCAACGTCCTGACTTTC. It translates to CSANPGLTVTGANVLTF.

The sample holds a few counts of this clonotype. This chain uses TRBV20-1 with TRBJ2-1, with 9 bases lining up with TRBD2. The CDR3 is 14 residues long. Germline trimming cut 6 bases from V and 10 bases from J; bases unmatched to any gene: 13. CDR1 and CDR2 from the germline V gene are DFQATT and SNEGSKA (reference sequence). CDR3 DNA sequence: TGCAGTGCGGTAGCGGGGGCGGGACTTCTCGAGCAGTTCTTC. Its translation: CSAVAGAGLLEQFF.

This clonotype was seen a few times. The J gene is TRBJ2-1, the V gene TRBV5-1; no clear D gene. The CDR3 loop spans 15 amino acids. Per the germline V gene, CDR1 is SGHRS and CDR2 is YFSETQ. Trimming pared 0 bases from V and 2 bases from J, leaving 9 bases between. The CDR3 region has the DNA TGCGCCAGCAGCTTGGCCTTGGAAGCCTACAATGAGCAGTTCTTC. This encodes CASSLALEAYNEQFF.

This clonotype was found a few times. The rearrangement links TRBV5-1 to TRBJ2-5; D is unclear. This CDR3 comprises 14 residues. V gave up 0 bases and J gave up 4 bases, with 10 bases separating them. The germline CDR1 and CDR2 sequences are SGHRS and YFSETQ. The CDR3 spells CASSLEAVAETQYF. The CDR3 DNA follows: TGCGCCAGCAGCTTGGAGGCAGTAGCAGAGACCCAGTACTTC.

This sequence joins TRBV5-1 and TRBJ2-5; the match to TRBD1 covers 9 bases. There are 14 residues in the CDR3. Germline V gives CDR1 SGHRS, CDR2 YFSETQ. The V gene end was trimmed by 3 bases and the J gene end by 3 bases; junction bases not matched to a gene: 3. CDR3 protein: CASSWRQGEETQYF. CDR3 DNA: TGCGCCAGCAGCTGGAGACAGGGGGAAGAGACCCAGTACTTC.

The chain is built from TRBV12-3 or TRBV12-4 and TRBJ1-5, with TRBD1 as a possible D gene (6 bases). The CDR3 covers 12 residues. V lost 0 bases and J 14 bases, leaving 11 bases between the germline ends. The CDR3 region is CASSLAGQLEHF. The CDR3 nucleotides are TGTGCCAGCAGTTTAGCCGGACAGTTGGAGCATTTT.

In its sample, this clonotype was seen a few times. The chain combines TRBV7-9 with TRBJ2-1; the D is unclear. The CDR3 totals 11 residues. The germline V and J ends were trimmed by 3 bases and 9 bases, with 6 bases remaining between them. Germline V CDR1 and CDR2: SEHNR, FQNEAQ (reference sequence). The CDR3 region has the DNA TGTGCCAGCAGCTTTGACGCTGAGCAGTTCTTC. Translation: CASSFDAEQFF.

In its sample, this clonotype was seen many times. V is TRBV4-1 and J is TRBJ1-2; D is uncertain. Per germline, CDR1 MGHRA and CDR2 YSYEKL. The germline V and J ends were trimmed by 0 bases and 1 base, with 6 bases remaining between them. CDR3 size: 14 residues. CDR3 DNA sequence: TGCGCCAGCAGCCAAGAAAAGAATAACTATGGCTACACCTTC. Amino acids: CASSQEKNNYGYTF.

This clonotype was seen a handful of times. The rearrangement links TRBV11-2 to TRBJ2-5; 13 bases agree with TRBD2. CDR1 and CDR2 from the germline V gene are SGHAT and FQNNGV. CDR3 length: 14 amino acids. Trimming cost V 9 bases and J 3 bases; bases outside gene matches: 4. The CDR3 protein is CASRLAGGKETQYF. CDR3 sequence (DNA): TGTGCCAGTAGACTAGCGGGGGGAAAAGAGACCCAGTACTTC.

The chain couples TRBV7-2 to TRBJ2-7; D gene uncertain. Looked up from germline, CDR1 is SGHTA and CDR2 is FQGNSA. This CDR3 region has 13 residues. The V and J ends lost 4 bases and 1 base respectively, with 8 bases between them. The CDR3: CASSYPRSYEQYF. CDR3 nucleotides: TGTGCCAGCAGCTACCCTAGGTCCTACGAGCAGTACTTC.

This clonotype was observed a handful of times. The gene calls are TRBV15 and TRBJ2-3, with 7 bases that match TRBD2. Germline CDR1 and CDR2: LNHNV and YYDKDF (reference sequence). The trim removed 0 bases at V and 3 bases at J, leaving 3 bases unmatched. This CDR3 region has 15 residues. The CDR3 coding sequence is TGTGCCACCAGCAGAGAAGGGGAGGGGACAGATACGCAGTATTTT. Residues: CATSREGEGTDTQYF.

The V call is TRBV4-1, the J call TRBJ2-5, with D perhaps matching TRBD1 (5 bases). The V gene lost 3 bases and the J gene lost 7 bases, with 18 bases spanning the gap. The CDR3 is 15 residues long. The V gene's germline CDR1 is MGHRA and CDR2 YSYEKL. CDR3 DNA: TGCGCCAGCAGCCAGTACGACAGTCAAATAGGGACCCAGTACTTC. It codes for CASSQYDSQIGTQYF.

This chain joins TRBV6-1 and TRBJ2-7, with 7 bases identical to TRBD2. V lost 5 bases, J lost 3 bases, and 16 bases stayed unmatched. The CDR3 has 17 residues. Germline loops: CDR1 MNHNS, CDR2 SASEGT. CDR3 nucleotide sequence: TGTGCCAGCAGTCCCTGGGGCGGCGGGGGACGGAACTACGAGCAGTACTTC. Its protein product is CASSPWGGGGRNYEQYF.

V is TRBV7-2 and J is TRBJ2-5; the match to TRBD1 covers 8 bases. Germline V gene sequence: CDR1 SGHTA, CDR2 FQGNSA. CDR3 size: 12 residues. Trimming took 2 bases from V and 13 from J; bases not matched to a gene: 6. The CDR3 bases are TGTGCCAGCAGCTTAATGAACAGGGGGTGGTACTTC. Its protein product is CASSLMNRGWYF.

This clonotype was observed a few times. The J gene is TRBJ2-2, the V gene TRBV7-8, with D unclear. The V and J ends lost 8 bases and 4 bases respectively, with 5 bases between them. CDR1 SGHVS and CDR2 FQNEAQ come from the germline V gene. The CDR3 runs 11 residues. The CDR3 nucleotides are TGTGCCAGCCCGGTCACCGGGGAGCTGTTTTTT. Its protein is CASPVTGELFF.

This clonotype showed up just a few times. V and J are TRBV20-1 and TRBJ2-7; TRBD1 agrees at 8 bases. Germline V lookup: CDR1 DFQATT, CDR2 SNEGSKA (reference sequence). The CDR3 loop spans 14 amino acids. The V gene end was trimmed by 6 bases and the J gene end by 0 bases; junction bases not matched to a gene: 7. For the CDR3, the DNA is TGCAGTGCCTTGACAGGGGTTAGCTCCTACGAGCAGTACGTC. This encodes CSALTGVSSYEQYV.

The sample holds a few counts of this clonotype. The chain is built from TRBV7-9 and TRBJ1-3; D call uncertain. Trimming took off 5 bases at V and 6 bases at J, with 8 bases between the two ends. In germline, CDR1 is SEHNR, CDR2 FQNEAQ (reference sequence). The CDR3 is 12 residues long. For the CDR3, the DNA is TGTGCCAGCAGCCCGGACTTAAACACCATATATTTT. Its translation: CASSPDLNTIYF.

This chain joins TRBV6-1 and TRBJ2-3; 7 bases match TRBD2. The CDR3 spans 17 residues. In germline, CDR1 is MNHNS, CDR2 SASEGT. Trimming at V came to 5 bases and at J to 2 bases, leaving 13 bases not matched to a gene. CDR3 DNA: TGTGCCAGCAGTCCCCCGGGGGGAGCGGACTCCACAGATACGCAGTATTTT. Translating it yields CASSPPGGADSTDTQYF.

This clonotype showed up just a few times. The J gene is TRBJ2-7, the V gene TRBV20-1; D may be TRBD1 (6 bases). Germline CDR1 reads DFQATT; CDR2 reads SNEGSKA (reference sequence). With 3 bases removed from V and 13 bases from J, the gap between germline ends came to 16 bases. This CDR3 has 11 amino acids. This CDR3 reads CSARDDRQTYV. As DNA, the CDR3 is TGCAGTGCTAGGGACGACAGGCAAACCTACGTC.

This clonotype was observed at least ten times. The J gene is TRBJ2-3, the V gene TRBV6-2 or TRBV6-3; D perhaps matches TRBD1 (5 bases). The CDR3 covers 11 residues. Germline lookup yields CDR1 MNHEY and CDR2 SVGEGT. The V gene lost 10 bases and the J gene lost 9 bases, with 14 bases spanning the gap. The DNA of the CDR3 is TGTGCCACCACTCAGGGAAGGACGCAGTATTTT. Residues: CATTQGRTQYF.

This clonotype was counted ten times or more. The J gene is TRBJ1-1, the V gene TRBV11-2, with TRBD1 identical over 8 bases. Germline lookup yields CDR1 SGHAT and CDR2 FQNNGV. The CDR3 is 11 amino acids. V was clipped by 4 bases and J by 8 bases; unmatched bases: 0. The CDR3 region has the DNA TGTGCCAGCAGCTGGACAGGGGAAGCTTTCTTT. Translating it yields CASSWTGEAFF.

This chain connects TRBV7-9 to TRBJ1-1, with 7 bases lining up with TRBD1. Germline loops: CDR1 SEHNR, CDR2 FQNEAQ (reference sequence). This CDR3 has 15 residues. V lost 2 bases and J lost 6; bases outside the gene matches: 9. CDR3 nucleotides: TGTGCCAGCAGCTTAAGCCGAGGGGGCTTGGCTGAAGCTTTCTTT. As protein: CASSLSRGGLAEAFF.